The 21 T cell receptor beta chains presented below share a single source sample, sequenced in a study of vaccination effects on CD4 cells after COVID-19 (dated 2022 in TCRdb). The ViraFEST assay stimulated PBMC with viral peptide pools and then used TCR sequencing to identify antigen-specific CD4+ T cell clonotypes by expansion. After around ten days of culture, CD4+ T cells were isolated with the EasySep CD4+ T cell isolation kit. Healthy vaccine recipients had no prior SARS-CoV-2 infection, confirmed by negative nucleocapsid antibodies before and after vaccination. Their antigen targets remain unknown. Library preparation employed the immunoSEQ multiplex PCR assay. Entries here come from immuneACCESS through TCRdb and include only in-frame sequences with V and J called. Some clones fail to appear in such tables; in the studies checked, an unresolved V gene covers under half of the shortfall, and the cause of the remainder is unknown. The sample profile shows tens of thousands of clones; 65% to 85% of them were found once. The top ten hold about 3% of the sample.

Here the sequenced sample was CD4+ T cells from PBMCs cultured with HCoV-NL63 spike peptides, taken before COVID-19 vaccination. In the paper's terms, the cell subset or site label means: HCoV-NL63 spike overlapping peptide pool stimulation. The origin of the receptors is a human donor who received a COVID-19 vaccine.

In DNA, the CDR3 is TGTGCCAGCAGCTTAGAGTACACCCTCAATCAGCCCCAGCATTTT. Encoded protein: CASSLEYTLNQPQHF. This rearrangement joins TRBV7-2 to TRBJ1-5, with D unclear. Germline loops: CDR1 SGHTA, CDR2 FQGNSA. V lost 1 base and J lost 3, with 10 bases in between. The CDR3 is 15 amino acids. Variable domain in full (rest from reference TRBV7-2 and TRBJ1-5): GAGVSQSPSNKVTEKGKDVELRCDPISGHTALYWYRQSLGQGLEFLIYFQGNSAPDKSGLPSDRFSAERTGGSVSTLTIQRTQQEDSAVYLCASSLEYTLNQPQHFGDGTRLSIL.

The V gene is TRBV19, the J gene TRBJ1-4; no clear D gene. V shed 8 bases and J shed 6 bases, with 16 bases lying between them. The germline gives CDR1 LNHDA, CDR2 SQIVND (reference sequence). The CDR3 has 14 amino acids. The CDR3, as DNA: TGTGCCAGTTGCCCTGGGCCGAGGGATGAAAAACTGTTTTTT. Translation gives CASCPGPRDEKLFF. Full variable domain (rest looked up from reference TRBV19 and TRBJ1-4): DGGITQSPKYLFRKEGQNVTLSCEQNLNHDAMYWYRQDPGQGLRLIYYSQIVNDFQKGDIAEGYSVSREKKESFPLTVTSAQKNPTAFYLCASCPGPRDEKLFFGSGTQLSVL.

CDR3 protein: CASSLGGLAGYEQYV. The CDR3 DNA follows: TGTGCCAGCAGCTTGGGTGGACTAGCGGGCTACGAGCAGTACGTC. V gene TRBV5-4 combines with J gene TRBJ2-7; 11 nucleotides agree with TRBD2. Germline V CDR1 and CDR2: SGHNT, YYREEE (reference sequence). The CDR3 is 15 residues long. V was pared by 0 bases and J by 3 bases, with 2 bases of the junction left unmatched.

The CDR3 DNA sequence: TGTGCCAGCAGTGAATCTAGTAGCCGGGAGACCCAGTACTTC. Amino acids: CASSESSSRETQYF. The chain recombines TRBV2 with TRBJ2-5; D is ambiguous. V lost 2 bases to trimming and J lost 5 bases, with 12 bases between them. Per the germline V gene, CDR1 is SNHLY and CDR2 is FYNNEI. The CDR3 totals 14 residues.

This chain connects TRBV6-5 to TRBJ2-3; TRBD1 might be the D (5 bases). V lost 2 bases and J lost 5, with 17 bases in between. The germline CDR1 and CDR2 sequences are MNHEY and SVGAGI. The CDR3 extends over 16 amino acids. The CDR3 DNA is TGTGCCAGCAGTTACGCCGGTATACAGGATGTAGATACGCAGTATTTT. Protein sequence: CASSYAGIQDVDTQYF.

The DNA of the CDR3 is TGTGCCAGCAGTCGAGGGGTCTACGAGCAGTACGTC. This encodes CASSRGVYEQYV. V is TRBV2 and J is TRBJ2-7; possibly TRBD1 or TRBD2 for D (5 bases each). The V end lost 5 bases, the J end lost 3 bases, and 8 bases lay between the germline ends. Germline V gene lookup returns CDR1 SNHLY and CDR2 FYNNEI. This CDR3 has 12 residues.

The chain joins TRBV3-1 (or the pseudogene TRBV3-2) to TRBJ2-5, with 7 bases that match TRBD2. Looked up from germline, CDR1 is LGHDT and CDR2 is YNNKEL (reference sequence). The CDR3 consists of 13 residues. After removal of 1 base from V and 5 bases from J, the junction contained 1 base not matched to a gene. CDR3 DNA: TGTGCCAGCAGCCAAGGGACTAGTGAGACCCAGTACTTC. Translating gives CASSQGTSETQYF.

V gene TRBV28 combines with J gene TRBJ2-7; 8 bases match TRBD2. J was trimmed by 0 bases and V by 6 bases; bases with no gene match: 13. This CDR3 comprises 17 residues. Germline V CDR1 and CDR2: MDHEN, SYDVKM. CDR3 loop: CASRQAGAGGDSYEQYV. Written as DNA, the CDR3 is TGTGCCAGCAGGCAAGCCGGGGCCGGGGGGGACTCCTACGAGCAGTACGTC.

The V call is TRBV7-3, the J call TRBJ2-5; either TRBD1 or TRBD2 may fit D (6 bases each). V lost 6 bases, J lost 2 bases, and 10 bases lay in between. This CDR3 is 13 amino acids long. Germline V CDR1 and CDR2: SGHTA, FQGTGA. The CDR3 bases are TGTGCCAGCAGTAGGGGGGTTCAAGAGACCCAGTACTTC. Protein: CASSRGVQETQYF.

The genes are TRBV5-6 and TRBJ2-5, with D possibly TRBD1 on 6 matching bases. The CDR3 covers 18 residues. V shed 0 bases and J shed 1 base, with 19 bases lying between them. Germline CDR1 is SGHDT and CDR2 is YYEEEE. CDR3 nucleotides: TGTGCCAGCAGCTTGGGGCAGGGGACCCTAATTTTCCAAGAGACCCAGTACTTC. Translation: CASSLGQGTLIFQETQYF.

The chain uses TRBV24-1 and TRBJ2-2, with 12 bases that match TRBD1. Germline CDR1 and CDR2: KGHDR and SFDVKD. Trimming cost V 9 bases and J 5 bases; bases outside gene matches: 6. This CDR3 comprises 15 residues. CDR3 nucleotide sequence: TGTGCCACCGGGGGACAGGGGGCAAAAACCGGGGAGCTGTTTTTT. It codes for CATGGQGAKTGELFF.

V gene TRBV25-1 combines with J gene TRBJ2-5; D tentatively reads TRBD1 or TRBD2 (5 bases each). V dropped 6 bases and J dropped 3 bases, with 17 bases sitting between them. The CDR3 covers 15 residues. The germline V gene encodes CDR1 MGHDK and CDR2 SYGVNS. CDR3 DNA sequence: TGTGCCAGCAGCAATCCGGGGCCGAGGAAAGAGACCCAGTACTTC. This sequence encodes CASSNPGPRKETQYF. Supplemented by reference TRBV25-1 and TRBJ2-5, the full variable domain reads EADIYQTPRYLVIGTGKKITLECSQTMGHDKMYWYQQDPGMELHLIHYSYGVNSTEKGDLSSESTVSRIRTEHFPLTLESARPSHTSQYLCASSNPGPRKETQYFGPGTRLLVL.

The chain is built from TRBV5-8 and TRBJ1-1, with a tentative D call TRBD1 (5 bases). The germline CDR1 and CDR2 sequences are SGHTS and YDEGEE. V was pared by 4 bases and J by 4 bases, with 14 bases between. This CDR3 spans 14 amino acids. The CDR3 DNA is TGTGCCAGCAGCCAGGACACAATATCCACTGAAGCTTTCTTT. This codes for CASSQDTISTEAFF.

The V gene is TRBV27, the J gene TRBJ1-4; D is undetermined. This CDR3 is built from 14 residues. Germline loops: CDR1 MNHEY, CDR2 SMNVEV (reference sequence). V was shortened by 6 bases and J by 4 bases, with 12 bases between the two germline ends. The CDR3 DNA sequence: TGTGCCAGCAGGCGGGCAGGAGTTAATGAAAAACTGTTTTTT. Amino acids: CASRRAGVNEKLFF.

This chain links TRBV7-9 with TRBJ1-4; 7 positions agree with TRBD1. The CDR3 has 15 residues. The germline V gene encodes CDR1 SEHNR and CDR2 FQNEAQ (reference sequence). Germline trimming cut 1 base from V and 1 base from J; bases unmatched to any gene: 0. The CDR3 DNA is TGTGCCAGCAGCTTAGGACAGGGAACTAATGAAAAACTGTTTTTT. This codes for CASSLGQGTNEKLFF.

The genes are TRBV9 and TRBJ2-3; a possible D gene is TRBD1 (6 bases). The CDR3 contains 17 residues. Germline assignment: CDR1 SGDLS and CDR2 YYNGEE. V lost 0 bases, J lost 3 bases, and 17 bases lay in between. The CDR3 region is CASSVVGRWQGTDTQYF. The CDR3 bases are TGTGCCAGCAGCGTAGTCGGTCGGTGGCAGGGGACAGATACGCAGTATTTT.

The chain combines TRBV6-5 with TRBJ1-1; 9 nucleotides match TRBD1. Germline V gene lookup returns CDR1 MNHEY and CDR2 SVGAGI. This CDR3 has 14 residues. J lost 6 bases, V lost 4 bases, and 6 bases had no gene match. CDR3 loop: CASSFRDRAPEAFF. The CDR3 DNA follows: TGTGCCAGCAGTTTCCGGGACAGGGCGCCTGAAGCTTTCTTT.

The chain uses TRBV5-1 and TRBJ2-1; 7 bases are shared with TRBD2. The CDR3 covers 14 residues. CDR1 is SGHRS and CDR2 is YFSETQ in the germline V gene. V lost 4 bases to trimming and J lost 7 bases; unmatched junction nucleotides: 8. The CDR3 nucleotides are TGCGCCAGCAGCCTAAGCGGGGTGCTTAATGAGCAGTTCTTC. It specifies CASSLSGVLNEQFF.

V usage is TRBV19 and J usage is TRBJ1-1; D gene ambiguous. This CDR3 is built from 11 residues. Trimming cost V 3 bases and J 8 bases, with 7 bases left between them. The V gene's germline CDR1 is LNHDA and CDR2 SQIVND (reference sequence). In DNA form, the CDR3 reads TGTGCCAGTAGTATTACAAGGGAAGCTTTCTTT. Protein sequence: CASSITREAFF.

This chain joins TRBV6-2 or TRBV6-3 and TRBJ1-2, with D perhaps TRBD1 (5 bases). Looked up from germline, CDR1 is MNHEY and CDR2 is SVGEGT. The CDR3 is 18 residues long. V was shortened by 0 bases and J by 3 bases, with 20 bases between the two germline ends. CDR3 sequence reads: CASSYSSGVEGRYYGYTF. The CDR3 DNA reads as TGTGCCAGCAGTTACTCGTCTGGTGTGGAGGGGCGCTACTATGGCTACACCTTC.

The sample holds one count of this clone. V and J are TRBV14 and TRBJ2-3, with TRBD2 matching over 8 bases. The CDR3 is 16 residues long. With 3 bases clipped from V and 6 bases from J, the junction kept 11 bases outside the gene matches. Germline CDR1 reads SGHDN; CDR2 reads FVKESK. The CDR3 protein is CASSQGVSGGLDTQYF. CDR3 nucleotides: TGTGCCAGCAGCCAGGGGGTATCGGGGGGGCTCGATACGCAGTATTTT.